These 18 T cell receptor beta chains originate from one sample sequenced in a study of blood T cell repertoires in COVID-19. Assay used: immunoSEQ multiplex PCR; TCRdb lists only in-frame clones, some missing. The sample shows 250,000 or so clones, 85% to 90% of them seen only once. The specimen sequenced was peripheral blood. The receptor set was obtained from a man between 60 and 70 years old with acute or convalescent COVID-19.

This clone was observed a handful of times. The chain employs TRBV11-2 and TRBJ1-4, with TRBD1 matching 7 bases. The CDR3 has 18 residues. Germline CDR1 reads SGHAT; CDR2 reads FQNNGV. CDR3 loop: CASSLGTAFLEISEKLFF. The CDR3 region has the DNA TGTGCTTCGAGTTTAGGGACAGCCTTCCTAGAAATTAGTGAAAAACTGTTTTTT.

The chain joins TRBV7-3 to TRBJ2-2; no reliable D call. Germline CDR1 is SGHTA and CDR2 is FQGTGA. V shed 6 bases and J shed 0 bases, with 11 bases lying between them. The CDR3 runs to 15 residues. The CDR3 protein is CASRSSPSNTGELFF. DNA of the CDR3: TGTGCCAGCAGAAGCTCCCCTTCGAACACCGGGGAGCTGTTTTTT.

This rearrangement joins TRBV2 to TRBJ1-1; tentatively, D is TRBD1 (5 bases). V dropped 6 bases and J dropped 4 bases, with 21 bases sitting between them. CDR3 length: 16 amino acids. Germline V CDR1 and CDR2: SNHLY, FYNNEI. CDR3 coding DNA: TGTGCCAGCAGCGTAAGGGCAGGGTTTGGGGCCACTGAAGCTTTCTTT. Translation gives CASSVRAGFGATEAFF.

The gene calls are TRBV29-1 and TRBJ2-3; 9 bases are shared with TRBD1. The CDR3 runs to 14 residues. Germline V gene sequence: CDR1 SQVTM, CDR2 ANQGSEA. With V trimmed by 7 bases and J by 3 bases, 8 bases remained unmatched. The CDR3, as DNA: TGCAGCGGAAAGACAGGGGGTCGGACAGATACGCAGTATTTT. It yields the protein CSGKTGGRTDTQYF.

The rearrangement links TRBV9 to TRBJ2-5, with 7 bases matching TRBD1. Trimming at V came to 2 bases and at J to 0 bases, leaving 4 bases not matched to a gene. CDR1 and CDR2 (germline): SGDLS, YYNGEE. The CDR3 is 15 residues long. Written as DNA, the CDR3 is TGTGCCAGCAGCGTGGGACAGACCCACCAAGAGACCCAGTACTTC. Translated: CASSVGQTHQETQYF.

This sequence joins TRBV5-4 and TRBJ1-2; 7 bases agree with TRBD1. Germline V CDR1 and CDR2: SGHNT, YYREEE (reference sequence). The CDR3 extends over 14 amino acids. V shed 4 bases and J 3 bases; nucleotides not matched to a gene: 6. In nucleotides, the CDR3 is TGTGCCAGCAGCCCTGACAGGGCCTACTATGGCTACACCTTC. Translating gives CASSPDRAYYGYTF.

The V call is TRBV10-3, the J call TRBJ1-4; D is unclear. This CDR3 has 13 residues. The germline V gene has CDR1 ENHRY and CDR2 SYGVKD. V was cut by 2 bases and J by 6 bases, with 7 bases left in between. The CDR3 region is CAISEGQDEKLFF. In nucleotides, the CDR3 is TGTGCCATCAGTGAGGGTCAGGATGAAAAACTGTTTTTT.

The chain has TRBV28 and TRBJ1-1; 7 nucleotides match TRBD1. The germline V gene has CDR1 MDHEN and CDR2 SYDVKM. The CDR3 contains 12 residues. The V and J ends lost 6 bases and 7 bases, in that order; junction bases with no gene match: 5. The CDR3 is CASRGDRVEAFF. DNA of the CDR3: TGTGCCAGCAGAGGAGACAGGGTTGAAGCTTTCTTT. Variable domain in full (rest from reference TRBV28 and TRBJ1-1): DVKVTQSSRYLVKRTGEKVFLECVQDMDHENMFWYRQDPGLGLRLIYFSYDVKMKEKGDIPEGYSVSREKKERFSLILESASTNQTSMYLCASRGDRVEAFFGQGTRLTVV.

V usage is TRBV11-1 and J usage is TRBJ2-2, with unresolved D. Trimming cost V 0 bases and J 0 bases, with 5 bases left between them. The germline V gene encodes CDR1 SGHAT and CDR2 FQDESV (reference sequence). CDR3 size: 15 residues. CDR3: CASSLARSNTGELFF. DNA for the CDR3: TGTGCCAGCAGCTTAGCCAGGTCGAACACCGGGGAGCTGTTTTTT.

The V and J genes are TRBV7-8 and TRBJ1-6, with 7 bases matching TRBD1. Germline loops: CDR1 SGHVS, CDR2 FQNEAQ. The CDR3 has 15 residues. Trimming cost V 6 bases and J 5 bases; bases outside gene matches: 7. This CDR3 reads CASSLTQGNNSPLHF. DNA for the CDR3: TGTGCCAGCAGTCTCACACAGGGGAATAATTCACCCCTCCACTTT. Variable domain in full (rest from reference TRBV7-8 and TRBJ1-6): GAGVSQSPRYKVAKRGQDVALRCDPISGHVSLFWYQQALGQGPEFLTYFQNEAQLDKSGLPSDRFFAERPEGSVSTLKIQRTQQEDSAVYLCASSLTQGNNSPLHFGNGTRLTVT.

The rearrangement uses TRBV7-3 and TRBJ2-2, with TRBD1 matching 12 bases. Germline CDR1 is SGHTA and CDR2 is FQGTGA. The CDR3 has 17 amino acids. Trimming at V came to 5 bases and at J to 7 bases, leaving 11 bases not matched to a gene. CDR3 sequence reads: CASSPYRDRGRFGELFF. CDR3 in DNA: TGTGCCAGCAGCCCTTACCGGGACAGGGGGCGCTTCGGGGAGCTGTTTTTT.

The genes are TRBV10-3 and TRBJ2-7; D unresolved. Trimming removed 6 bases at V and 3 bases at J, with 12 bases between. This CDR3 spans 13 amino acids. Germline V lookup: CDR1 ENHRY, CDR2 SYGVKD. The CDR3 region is CAIRNSENYEQYF. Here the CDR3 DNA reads TGTGCCATCAGAAATTCAGAAAACTACGAGCAGTACTTC.

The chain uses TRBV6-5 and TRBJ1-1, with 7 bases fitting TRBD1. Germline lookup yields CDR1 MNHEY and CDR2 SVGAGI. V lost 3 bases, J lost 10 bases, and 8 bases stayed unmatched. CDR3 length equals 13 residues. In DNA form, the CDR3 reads TGTGCCAGCAGTTATGGAAGGGGGCTGGGAGCTTTCTTT. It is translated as CASSYGRGLGAFF.

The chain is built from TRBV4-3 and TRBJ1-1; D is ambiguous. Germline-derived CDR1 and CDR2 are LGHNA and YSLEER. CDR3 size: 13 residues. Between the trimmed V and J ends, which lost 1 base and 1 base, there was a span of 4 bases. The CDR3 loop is CASSQARNTEAFF. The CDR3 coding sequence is TGCGCCAGCAGCCAAGCCCGGAACACTGAAGCTTTCTTT.

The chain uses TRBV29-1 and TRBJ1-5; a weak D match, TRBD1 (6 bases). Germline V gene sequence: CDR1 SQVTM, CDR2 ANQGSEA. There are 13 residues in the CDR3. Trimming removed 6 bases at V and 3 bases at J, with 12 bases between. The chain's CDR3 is CSVEQGDNQPQHF. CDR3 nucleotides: TGCAGCGTGGAACAGGGTGACAATCAGCCCCAGCATTTT.

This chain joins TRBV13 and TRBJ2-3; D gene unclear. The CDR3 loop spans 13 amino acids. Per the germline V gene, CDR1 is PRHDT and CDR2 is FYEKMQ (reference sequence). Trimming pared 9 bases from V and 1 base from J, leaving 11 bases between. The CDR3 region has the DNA TGTGCCAGTCTCCGACACGGCACAGATACGCAGTATTTT. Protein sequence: CASLRHGTDTQYF.

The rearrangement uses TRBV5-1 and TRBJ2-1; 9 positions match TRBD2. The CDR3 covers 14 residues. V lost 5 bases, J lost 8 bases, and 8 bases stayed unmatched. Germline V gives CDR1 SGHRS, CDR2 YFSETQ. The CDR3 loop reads CASSGSGRRDEQFF. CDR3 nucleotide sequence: TGCGCCAGCAGTGGTAGCGGGAGAAGAGATGAGCAGTTCTTC.

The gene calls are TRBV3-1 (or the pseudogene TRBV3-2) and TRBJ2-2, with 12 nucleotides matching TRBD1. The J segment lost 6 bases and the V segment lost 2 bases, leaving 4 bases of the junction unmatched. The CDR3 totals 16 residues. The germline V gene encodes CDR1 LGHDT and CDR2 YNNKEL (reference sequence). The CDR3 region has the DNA TGTGCCAGCAGCCAACCGGGACAGGGGGCTGCCGGGGAGCTGTTTTTT. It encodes CASSQPGQGAAGELFF.